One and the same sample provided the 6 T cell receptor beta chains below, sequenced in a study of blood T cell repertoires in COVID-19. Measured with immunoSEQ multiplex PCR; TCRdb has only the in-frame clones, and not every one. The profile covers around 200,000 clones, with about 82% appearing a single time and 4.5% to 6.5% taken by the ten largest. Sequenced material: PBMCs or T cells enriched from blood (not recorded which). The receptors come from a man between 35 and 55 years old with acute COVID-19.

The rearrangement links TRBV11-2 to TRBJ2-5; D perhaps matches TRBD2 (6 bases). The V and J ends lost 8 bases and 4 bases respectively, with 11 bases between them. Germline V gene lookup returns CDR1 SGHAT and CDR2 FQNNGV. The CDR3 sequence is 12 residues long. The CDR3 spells CASGGAGETQYF. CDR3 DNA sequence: TGTGCCAGCGGAGGAGCGGGAGAGACCCAGTACTTC.

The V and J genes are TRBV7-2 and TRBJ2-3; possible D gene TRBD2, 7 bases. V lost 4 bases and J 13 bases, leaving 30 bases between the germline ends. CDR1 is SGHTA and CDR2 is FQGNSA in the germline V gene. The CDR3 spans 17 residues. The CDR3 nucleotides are TGTGCCAGCAGCTCCAAACTAACAGACTCCCCTGGGAGGGGGGAGTATTTT. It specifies CASSSKLTDSPGRGEYF.

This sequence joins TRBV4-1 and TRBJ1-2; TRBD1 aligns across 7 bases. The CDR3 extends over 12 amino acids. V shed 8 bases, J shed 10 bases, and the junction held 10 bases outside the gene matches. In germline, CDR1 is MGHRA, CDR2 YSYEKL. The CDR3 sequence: CASHGQANLYTF. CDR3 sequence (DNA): TGCGCCAGCCACGGACAGGCTAACCTCTACACCTTC.

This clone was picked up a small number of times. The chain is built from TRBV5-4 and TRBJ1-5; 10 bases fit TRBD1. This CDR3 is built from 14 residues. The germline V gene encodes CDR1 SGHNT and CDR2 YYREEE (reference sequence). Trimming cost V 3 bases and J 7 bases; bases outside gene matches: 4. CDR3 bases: TGTGCCAGCAGCTATGGGACAGGGGACCAGCCCCAGCATTTT. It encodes CASSYGTGDQPQHF. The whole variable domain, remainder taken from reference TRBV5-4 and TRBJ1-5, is ETGVTQSPTHLIKTRGQQVTLRCSSQSGHNTVSWYQQALGQGPQFIFQYYREEENGRGNFPPRFSGLQFPNYSSELNVNALELDDSALYLCASSYGTGDQPQHFGDGTRLSIL.

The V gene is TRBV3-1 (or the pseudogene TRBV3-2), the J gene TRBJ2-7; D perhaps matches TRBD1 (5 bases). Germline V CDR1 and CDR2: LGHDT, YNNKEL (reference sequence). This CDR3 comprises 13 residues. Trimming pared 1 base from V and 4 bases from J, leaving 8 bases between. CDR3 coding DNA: TGTGCCAGCAGCCAAGTCCAGGGATACGAGCAGTACTTC. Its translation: CASSQVQGYEQYF.

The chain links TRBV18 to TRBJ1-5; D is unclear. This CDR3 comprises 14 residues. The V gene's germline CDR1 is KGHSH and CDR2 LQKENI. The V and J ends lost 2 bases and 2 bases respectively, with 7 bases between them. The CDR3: CASSPSSGNQPQHF. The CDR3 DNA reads TGTGCCAGCTCACCAAGCAGCGGCAATCAGCCCCAGCATTTT.